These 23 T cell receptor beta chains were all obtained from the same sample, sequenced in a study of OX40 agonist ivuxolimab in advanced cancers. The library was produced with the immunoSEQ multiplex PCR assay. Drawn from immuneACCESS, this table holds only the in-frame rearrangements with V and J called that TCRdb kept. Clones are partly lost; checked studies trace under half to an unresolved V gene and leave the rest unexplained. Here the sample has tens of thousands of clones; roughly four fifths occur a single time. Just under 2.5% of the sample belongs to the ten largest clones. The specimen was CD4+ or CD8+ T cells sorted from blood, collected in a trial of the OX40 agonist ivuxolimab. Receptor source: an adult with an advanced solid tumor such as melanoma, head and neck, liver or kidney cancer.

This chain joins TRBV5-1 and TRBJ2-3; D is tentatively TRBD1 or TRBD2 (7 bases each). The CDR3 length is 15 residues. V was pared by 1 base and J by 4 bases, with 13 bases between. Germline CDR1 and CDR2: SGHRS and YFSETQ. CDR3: CASSLLAGGADTQYF. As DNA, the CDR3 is TGCGCCAGCAGCTTGTTGGCAGGGGGGGCAGATACGCAGTATTTT.

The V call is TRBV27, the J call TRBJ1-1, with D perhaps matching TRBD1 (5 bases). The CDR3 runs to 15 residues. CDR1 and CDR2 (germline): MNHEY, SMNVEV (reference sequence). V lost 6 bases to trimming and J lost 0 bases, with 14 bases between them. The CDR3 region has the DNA TGTGCCAGCAGGCAGGGACGGACCATGAACACTGAAGCTTTCTTT. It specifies CASRQGRTMNTEAFF.

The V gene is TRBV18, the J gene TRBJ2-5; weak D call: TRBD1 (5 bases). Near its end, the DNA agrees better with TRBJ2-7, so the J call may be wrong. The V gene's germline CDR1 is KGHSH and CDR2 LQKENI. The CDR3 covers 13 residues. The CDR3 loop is CASSPTVNYEQYF. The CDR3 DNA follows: TGTGCCAGCTCCCCGACAGTAAACTACGAGCAGTACTTC.

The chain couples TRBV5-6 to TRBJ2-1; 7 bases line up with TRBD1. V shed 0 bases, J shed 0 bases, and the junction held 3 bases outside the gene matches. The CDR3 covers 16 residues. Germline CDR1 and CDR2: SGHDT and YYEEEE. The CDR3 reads CASSLETGRSYNEQFF. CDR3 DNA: TGTGCCAGCAGCTTGGAGACAGGGCGCTCCTACAATGAGCAGTTCTTC.

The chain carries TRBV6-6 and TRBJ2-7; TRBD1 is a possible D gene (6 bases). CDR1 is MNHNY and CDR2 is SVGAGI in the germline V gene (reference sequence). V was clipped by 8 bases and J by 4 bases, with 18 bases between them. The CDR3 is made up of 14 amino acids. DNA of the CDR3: TGTGCCAGCGTCGAAGGCAGGGGTTTTTACGAGCAGTACTTC. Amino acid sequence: CASVEGRGFYEQYF.

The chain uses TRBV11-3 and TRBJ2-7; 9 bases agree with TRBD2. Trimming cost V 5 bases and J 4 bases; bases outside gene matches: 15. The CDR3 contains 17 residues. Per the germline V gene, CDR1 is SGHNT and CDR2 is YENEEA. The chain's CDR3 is CASSARLGAGGKYEQYF. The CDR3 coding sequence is TGTGCCAGCAGCGCGCGCCTAGGGGCGGGAGGGAAGTACGAGCAGTACTTC.

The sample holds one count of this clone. The CDR3 protein is CAGGSTGAHQPQHF. Here the CDR3 DNA reads TGTGCCGGCGGGTCGACAGGGGCCCATCAGCCCCAGCATTTT. This chain joins TRBV27 and TRBJ1-5; 8 bases map to TRBD1. Losses at the gene ends were 11 bases for V and 5 bases for J; bases not matched to a gene: 11. CDR3 size: 14 residues. The germline V gene encodes CDR1 MNHEY and CDR2 SMNVEV (reference sequence).

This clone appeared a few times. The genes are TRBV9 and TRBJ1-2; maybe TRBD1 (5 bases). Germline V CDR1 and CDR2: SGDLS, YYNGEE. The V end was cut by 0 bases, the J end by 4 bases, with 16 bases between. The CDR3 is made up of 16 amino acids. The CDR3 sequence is CASSVVGQGFGYGYTF. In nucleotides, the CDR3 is TGTGCCAGCAGCGTAGTTGGGCAGGGATTCGGCTATGGCTACACCTTC. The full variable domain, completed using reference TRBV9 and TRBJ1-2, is DSGVTQTPKHLITATGQRVTLRCSPRSGDLSVYWYQQSLDQGLQFLIQYYNGEERAKGNILERFSAQQFPDLHSELNLSSLELGDSALYFCASSVVGQGFGYGYTFGSGTRLTVV.

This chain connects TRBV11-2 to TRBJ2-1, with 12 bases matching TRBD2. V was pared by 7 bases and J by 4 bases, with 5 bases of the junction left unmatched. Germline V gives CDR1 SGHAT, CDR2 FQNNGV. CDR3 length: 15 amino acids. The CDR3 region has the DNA TGTGCCAGCACCCCGGGACTAGCGGGTTACAATGAGCAGTTCTTC. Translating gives CASTPGLAGYNEQFF.

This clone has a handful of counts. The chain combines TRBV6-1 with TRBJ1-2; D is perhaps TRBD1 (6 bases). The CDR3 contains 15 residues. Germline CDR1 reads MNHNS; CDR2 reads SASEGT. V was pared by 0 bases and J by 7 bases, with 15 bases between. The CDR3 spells CASSEAGGTRLGYTF. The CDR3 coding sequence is TGTGCCAGCAGTGAAGCGGGGGGGACAAGACTTGGCTACACCTTC.

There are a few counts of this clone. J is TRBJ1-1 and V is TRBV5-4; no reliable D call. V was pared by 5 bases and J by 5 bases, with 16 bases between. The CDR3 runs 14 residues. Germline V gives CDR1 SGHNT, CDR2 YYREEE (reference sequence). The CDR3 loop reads CASSQSTGWTEAFF. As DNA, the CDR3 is TGTGCCAGCAGTCAATCGACTGGTTGGACTGAAGCTTTCTTT. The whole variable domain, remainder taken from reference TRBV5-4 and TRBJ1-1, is ETGVTQSPTHLIKTRGQQVTLRCSSQSGHNTVSWYQQALGQGPQFIFQYYREEENGRGNFPPRFSGLQFPNYSSELNVNALELDDSALYLCASSQSTGWTEAFFGQGTRLTVV.

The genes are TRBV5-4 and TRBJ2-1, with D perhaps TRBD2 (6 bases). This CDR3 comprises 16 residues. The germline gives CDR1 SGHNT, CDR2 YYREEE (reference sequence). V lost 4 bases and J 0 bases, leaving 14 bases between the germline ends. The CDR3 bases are TGTGCCAGCAGCAGGAGGGGCGGAAGCTCCTACAATGAGCAGTTCTTC. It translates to CASSRRGGSSYNEQFF.

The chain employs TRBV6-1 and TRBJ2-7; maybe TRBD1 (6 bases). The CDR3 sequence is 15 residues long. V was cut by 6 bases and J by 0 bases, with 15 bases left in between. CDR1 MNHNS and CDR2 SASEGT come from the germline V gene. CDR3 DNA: TGTGCCAGCAGCCGGGGACACCTTATCTCCTACGAGCAGTACTTC. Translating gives CASSRGHLISYEQYF.

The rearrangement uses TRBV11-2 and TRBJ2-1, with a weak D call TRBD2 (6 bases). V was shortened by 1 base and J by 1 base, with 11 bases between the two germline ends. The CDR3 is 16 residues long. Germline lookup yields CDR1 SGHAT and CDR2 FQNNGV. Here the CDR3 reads CASSLAGTRSYNEQFF. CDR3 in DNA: TGTGCCAGCAGCTTAGCCGGGACTCGTTCCTACAATGAGCAGTTCTTC. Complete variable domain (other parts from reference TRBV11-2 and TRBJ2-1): EAGVAQSPRYKIIEKRQSVAFWCNPISGHATLYWYQQILGQGPKLLIQFQNNGVVDDSQLPKDRFSAERLKGVDSTLKIQPAKLEDSAVYLCASSLAGTRSYNEQFFGPGTRLTVL.

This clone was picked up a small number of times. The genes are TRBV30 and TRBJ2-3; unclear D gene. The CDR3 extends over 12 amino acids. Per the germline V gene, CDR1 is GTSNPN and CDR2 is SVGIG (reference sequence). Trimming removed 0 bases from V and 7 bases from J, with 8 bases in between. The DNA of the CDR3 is TGTGCCTGGAGTGTACGGGTGAATACGCAGTATTTT. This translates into CAWSVRVNTQYF.

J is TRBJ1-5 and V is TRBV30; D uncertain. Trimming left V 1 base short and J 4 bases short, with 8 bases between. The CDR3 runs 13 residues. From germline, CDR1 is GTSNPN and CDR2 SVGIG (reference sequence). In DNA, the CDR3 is TGTGCCTGGAGTGGGCAGGAGAATCAGCCCCAGCATTTT. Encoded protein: CAWSGQENQPQHF.

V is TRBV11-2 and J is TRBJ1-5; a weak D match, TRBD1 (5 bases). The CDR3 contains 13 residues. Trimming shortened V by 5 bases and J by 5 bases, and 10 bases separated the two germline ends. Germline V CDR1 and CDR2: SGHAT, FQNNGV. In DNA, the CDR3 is TGTGCCAGCAGCACGGGACCCTATCAGCCCCAGCATTTT. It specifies CASSTGPYQPQHF.

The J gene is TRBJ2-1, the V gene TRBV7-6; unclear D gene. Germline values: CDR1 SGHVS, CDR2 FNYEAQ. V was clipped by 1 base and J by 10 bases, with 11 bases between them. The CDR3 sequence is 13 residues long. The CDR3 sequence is CASSLVLWKEQFF. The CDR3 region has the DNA TGTGCCAGCAGCTTAGTACTGTGGAAAGAGCAGTTCTTC.

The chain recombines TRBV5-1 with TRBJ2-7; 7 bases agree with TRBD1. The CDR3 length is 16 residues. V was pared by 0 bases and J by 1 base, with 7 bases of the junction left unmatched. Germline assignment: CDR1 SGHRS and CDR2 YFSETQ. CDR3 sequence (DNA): TGCGCCAGCAGCTTGGGAGCCGGGACAGCTTCCTACGAGCAGTACTTC. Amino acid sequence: CASSLGAGTASYEQYF.

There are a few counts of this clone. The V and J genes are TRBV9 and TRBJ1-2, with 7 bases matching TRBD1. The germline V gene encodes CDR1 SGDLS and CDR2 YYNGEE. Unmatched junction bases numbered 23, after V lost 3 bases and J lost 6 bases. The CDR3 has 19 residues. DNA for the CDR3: TGTGCCAGCAGCGATACCGTTCGGGACAGTCGTTCGAGCGATGATGGCTACACCTTC. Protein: CASSDTVRDSRSSDDGYTF.

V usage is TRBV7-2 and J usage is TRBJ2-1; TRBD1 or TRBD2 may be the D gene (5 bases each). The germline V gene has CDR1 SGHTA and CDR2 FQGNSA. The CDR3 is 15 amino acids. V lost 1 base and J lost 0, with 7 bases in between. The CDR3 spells CASSLGGNSYNEQFF. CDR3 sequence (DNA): TGTGCCAGCAGCTTAGGGGGGAACTCCTACAATGAGCAGTTCTTC.

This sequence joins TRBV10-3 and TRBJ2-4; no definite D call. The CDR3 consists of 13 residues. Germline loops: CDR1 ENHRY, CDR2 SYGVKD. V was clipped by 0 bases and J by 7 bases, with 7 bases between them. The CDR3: CAISESDPNIQYF. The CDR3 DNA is TGTGCCATCAGTGAGTCGGATCCTAACATTCAGTACTTC.

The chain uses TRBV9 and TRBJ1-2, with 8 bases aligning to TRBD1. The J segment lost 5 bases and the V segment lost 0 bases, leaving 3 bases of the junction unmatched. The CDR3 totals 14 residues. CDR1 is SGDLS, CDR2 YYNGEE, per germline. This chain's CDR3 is CASSVEQGGYGYTF. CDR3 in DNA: TGTGCCAGCAGCGTAGAACAGGGGGGGTATGGCTACACCTTC.